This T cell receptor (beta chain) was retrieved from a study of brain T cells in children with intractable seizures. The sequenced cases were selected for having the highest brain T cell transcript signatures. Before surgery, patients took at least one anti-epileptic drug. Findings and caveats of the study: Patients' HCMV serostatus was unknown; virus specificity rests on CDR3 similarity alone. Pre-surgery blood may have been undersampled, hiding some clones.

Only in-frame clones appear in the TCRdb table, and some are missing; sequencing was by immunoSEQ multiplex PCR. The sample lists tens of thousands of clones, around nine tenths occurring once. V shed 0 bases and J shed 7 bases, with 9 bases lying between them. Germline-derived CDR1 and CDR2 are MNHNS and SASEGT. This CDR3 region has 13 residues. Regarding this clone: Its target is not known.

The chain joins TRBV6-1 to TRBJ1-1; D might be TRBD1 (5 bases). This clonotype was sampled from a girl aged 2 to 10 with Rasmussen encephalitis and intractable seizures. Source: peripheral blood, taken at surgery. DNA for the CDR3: TGTGCCAGCAGTGAAGCGCTAAGGGGTGAAGCTTTCTTT. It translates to CASSEALRGEAFF.